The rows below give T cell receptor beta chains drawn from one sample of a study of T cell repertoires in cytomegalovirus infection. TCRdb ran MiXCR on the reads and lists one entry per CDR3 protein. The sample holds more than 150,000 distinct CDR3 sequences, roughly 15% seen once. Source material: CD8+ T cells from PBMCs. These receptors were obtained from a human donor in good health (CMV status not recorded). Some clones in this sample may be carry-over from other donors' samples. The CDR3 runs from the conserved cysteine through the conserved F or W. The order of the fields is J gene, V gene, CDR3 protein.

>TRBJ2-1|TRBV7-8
CASSPWTGGNNEQFF
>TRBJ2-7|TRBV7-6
CASSLAQDYEQYF
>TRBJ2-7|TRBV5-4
CASSLEAGSYEQYF
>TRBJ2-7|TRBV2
CASRQFSGAAYEQYF
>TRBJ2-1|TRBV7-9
CASSPETSGAYNEQFF
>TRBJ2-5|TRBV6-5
CASSFDRDQETQYF
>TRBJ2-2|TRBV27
CASWMSGSMNTGELFF
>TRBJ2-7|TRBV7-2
CASRPPGSAYEQYF
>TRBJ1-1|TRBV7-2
CASRTGTNTEAFF
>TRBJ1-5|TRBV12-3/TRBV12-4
CASSSLSNQPQHF
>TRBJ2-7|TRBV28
CASSRQVTYEQYF
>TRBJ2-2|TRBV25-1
CASSEYLAGQTGELFF
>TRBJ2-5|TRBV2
CASGGAGVHF
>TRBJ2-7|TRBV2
CASSEVHKYEQYF
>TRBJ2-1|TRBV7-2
CASSLVTSGSNEQFF
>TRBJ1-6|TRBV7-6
CASSLAPGQSLHF
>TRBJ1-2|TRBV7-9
CASSPLGPMQNYGYTF
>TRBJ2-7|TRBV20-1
CSAWTGEAYEQYF
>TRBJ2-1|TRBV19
CASSIGDSHNEQFF
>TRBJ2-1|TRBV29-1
CSVVAGRVHNEQFF
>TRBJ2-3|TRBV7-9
CASSHSASAGAGDTQYF
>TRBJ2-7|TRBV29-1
CSVAGSTYEQYF
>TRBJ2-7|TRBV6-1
CASSLGTAYEQYF
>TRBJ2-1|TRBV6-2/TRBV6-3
CASSTLRRVSYNEQFF
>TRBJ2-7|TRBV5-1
CASSLRQGNYEQYF
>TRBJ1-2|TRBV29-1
CSVETTGPFYGYTF
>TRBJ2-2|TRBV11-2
CASSLELRLNTGELFF
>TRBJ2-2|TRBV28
CASTVNRAERNTGELFF
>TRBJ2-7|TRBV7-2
CASSWGPHSYEQYF
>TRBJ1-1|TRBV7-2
CASSAVPGQGPVLKAFF
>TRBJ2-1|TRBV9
CASSVSRGPNNEQFF